This T cell receptor beta chain comes out of a study of control samples from healthy donors and cancer patients. This clone was detected once. The table came from immunoSEQ multiplex PCR; TCRdb's copy has only in-frame clones and leaves some out. The repertoire holds about 79,000 clones, with more than 85% as singletons. V was shortened by 2 bases and J by 5 bases, with 18 bases between the two germline ends. The CDR3 runs to 16 residues. The germline CDR1 and CDR2 sequences are SGHVS and FQNEAQ. Source material: PBMCs. The TCR was taken from a woman in her forties with lung cancer. The rearrangement joins TRBV7-8 to TRBJ2-5, with a possible D match to TRBD1 (5 bases). CDR3 in DNA: TGTGCCAGCAGCTTAAATTCTAAGGGGCCTATGGAGACCCAGTACTTC. Encoded protein: CASSLNSKGPMETQYF.